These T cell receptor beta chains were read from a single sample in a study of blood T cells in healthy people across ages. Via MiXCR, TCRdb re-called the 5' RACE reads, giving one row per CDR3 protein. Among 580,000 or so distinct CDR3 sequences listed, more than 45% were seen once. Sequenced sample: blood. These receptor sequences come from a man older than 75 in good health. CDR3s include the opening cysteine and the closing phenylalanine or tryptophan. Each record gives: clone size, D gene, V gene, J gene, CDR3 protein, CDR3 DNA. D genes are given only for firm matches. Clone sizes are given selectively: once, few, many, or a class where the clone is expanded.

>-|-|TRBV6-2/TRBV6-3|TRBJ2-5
CASSSQLGREQYF
TGTGCTAGCAGTTCCCAACTGGGGAGAGAGCAGTACTTC
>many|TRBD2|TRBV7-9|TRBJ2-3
CASSLSGSSTDTQYF
TGTGCCAGCAGCCTTAGCGGGTCTAGCACAGATACGCAGTATTTT
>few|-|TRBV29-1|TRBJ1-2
CSVDTPRGSGYTF
TGCAGCGTTGACACCCCTCGGGGGAGCGGCTACACCTTC
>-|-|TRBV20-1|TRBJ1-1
CSAAMAHAEAFF
TGCAGTGCCGCAATGGCCCACGCTGAAGCTTTCTTT
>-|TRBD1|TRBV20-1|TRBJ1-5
CSARFDRGSNQPQHF
TGCAGTGCTAGATTCGACAGGGGAAGCAATCAGCCCCAGCATTTT
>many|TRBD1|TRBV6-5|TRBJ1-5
CASRRQGGNQPQHF
TGTGCCAGCAGAAGACAGGGAGGCAATCAGCCCCAGCATTTT
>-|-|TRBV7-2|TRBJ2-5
CASSLVELILETQYF
TGTGCCAGCAGCTTAGTAGAGCTTATTCTTGAGACCCAGTACTTC
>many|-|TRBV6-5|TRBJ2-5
CASSRRGMMRETQYF
TGTGCCAGCTCTAGGAGGGGGATGATGCGAGAGACCCAGTACTTC
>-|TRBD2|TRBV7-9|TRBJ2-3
CASSLAGGGSTDTQYF
TGTGCCAGCAGCTTAGCCGGCGGGGGAAGCACAGATACGCAGTATTTT
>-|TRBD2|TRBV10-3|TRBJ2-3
CAISEVGLAGASTDTQYF
TGTGCCATCAGTGAGGTCGGACTAGCGGGGGCTTCCACAGATACGCAGTATTTT
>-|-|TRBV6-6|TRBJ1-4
CASSLAAGEGEKLFF
TGTGCCAGCAGTCTTGCCGCAGGGGAGGGTGAAAAACTGTTTTTT
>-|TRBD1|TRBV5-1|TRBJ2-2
CASSTSGTGNTGELFF
TGCGCCAGCAGCACCTCAGGGACAGGGAACACCGGGGAGCTGTTTTTT
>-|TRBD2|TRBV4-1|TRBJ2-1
CASSQDPGGVQVEQFF
TGCGCCAGCAGCCAAGATCCGGGAGGGGTACAAGTTGAGCAGTTCTTC
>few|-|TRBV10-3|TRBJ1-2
CAISESTGRYGYTF
TGTGCCATCAGTGAGTCGACGGGGAGGTATGGCTACACCTTC
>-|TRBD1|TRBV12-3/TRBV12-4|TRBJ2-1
CASSPRTGVYNEQFF
TGTGCCAGCAGTCCCCGGACAGGGGTCTACAATGAGCAGTTCTTC
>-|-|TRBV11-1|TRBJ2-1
CASSLGQGIYNERFF
TGTGCCAGCAGCTTGGGGCAGGGTATCTACAATGAGCGGTTCTTC
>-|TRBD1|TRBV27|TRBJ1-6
CASSWDRAASSYNSPLHF
TGTGCCAGCAGCTGGGACAGGGCTGCCAGCTCCTATAATTCACCCCTCCACTTT
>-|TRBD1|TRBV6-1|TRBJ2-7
CASRPIDRGLYEQYF
TGTGCCAGCAGACCCATTGACAGGGGGCTCTACGAGCAGTACTTC
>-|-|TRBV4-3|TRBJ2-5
CASSPQWAGGETQYF
TGCGCCAGCAGCCCTCAATGGGCAGGGGGGGAGACCCAGTACTTC
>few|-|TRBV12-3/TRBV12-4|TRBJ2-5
CASRWGTETQYF
TGTGCTAGCCGTTGGGGGACAGAGACCCAGTACTTC
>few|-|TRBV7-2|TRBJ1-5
CASSFSSRSNQPQHF
TGTGCCAGCAGCTTTTCTTCTAGGAGCAATCAGCCCCAGCATTTT
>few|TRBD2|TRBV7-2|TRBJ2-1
CASSALLAGGRNEQFF
TGTGCCAGCAGCGCCTTACTAGCGGGAGGTCGTAATGAGCAGTTCTTC
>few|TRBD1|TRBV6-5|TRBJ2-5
CASSPGTASYNEQYF
TGTGCCAGCAGTCCCGGGACAGCGAGCTACAATGAGCAGTACTTC
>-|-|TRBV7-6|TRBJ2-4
CASSLGTNSAKNIQYF
TGTGCCAGCAGCTTAGGGACCAATTCTGCCAAAAACATTCAGTACTTC
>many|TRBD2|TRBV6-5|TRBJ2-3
CATGIGGRFSTDTQYF
TGTGCCACGGGAATCGGCGGGAGATTCAGCACAGATACGCAGTATTTT
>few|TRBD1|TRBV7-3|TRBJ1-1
CASSETGITEAFF
TGTGCCAGCAGTGAGACAGGGATCACTGAAGCTTTCTTT
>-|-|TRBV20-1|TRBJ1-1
CSASRTGQEAFF
TGCAGTGCTAGTCGTACAGGGCAGGAGGCTTTCTTT
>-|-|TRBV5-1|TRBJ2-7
CASSLVTSHSSYEQYF
TGCGCCAGCAGCCTAGTCACTTCCCACTCCTCCTACGAGCAGTACTTC
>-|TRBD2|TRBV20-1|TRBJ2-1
CSASFVTSGISYNEQFF
TGCAGTGCTAGTTTTGTGACTAGCGGAATTTCCTACAATGAGCAGTTCTTC
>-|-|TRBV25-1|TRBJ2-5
CASSDVQAIQETQYF
TGTGCCAGCAGTGATGTGCAGGCAATTCAAGAGACCCAGTACTTC
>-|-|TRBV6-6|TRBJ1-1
CAAGRAQVWAFF
TGTGCCGCGGGGAGGGCCCAAGTGTGGGCTTTCTTT
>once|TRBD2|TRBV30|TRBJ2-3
CAWSVGGGADTQYF
TGTGCCTGGAGTGTTGGGGGGGGTGCAGATACGCAGTATTTT
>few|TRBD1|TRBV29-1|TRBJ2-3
CSVLRQGSTDTQYF
TGCAGCGTTCTCAGACAGGGTAGCACAGATACGCAGTATTTT
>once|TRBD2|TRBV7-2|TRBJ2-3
CASRPGASGAYTQYF
TGTGCCAGCAGACCAGGGGCTAGCGGGGCTTATACGCAGTATTTT
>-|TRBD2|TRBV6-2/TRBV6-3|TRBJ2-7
CASGLAAYNEQYF
TGTGCCAGCGGACTAGCGGCCTACAATGAGCAGTACTTC
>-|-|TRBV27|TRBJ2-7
CASSAVLSYERYF
TGTGCCAGCAGTGCAGTCCTCTCCTACGAGCGGTACTTC
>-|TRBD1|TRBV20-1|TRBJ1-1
CSAPTGKETEAFF
TGCAGTGCACCGACAGGGAAAGAAACTGAAGCTTTCTTT
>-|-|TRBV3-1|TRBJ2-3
CASSHRGTTDTQYF
TGTGCCAGCAGCCACAGGGGAACCACAGATACGCAGTATTTT
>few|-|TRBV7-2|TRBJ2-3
CASGVWGGTDTQYF
TGTGCCAGCGGGGTCTGGGGGGGCACAGATACGCAGTATTTT
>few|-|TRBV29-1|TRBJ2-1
CSVQNRLYNEQFF
TGCAGCGTCCAGAATAGACTCTACAATGAGCAGTTCTTC
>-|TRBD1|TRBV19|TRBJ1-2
CASNPGQGADGYTF
TGTGCCAGTAATCCAGGACAGGGGGCGGATGGCTACACCTTC
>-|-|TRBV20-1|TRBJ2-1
CSAGGLGVSYNEQFF
TGCAGTGCCGGCGGACTTGGTGTTTCCTACAATGAGCAGTTCTTC